These 11 T cell receptor beta chains share one sample of origin, sequenced in a study of blood T cell repertoires in COVID-19. TCRdb keeps only in-frame clones here, not all; method: immunoSEQ multiplex PCR. The table shows 150,000 to 200,000 clones, with approximately 83% occurring only once. Sequencing was performed on peripheral blood. The receptors shown here come from a man between 60 and 75 years old with acute or convalescent COVID-19.

The chain recombines TRBV30 with TRBJ1-1, with D tentatively TRBD1 (6 bases). This CDR3 contains 15 residues. The V gene's germline CDR1 is GTSNPN and CDR2 SVGIG (reference sequence). Trimming took off 3 bases at V and 1 base at J, with 15 bases between the two ends. The CDR3 loop reads CAWSPTGLENTEAFF. DNA for the CDR3: TGTGCCTGGAGCCCCACAGGGCTTGAGAACACTGAAGCTTTCTTT.

The V gene is TRBV14, the J gene TRBJ2-2; D might be TRBD1 (6 bases). The CDR3 length is 14 residues. Looked up from germline, CDR1 is SGHDN and CDR2 is FVKESK. Trimming removed 6 bases from V and 3 bases from J, with 11 bases in between. The CDR3: CASRKQGDTGELFF. The CDR3 DNA is TGTGCCAGCAGGAAACAGGGAGACACCGGGGAGCTGTTTTTT. Using reference TRBV14 and TRBJ2-2 for the parts outside the CDR3, the full variable domain is EAGVTQFPSHSVIEKGQTVTLRCDPISGHDNLYWYRRVMGKEIKFLLHFVKESKQDESGMPNNRFLAERTGGTYSTLKVQPAELEDSGVYFCASRKQGDTGELFFGEGSRLTVL.

The chain carries TRBV28 and TRBJ1-2; 8 nucleotides agree with TRBD1. The CDR3 runs 14 residues. Germline V lookup: CDR1 MDHEN, CDR2 SYDVKM. V shed 2 bases, J shed 6 bases, and the junction held 5 bases outside the gene matches. This chain's CDR3 is CASSLDRGFDGYTF. In DNA, the CDR3 is TGTGCCAGCAGTTTAGACAGGGGCTTTGATGGCTACACCTTC.

The rearrangement joins TRBV20-1 to TRBJ2-1, with TRBD2 as a possible D gene (7 bases). This CDR3 region has 14 residues. The germline gives CDR1 DFQATT, CDR2 SNEGSKA (reference sequence). V dropped 3 bases and J dropped 5 bases, with 14 bases sitting between them. The DNA of the CDR3 is TGCAGTGCTAGTCAGCGGGACAACAACAATGAGCAGTTCTTC. It yields the protein CSASQRDNNNEQFF.

V usage is TRBV20-1 and J usage is TRBJ1-5; TRBD1 might be the D (6 bases). The CDR3 has 15 amino acids. Germline V lookup: CDR1 DFQATT, CDR2 SNEGSKA (reference sequence). Trimming cost V 3 bases and J 3 bases, with 15 bases left between them. The CDR3 region is CSASRGAGDNQPQHF. The CDR3 region has the DNA TGCAGTGCTAGTCGGGGGGCGGGGGACAATCAGCCCCAGCATTTT.

V usage is TRBV6-5 and J usage is TRBJ2-3, with 7 bases that match TRBD2. Trimming cost V 6 bases and J 2 bases; bases outside gene matches: 5. Germline assignment: CDR1 MNHEY and CDR2 SVGAGI. The CDR3 is 14 amino acids. The CDR3 DNA is TGTGCCAGCAGCCCGGGAGGCAACACAGATACGCAGTATTTT. Encoded protein: CASSPGGNTDTQYF.

J is TRBJ2-7 and V is TRBV19; 13 bases align to TRBD2. The ends lost 7 bases at V and 5 bases at J; junction bases unmatched: 11. Germline CDR1 is LNHDA and CDR2 is SQIVND (reference sequence). The CDR3 is made up of 16 amino acids. Here the CDR3 reads CASTSTGLAGVNEQYF. CDR3 nucleotides: TGTGCCAGTACCTCCACCGGACTAGCGGGAGTGAACGAGCAGTACTTC.

This sequence joins TRBV28 and TRBJ2-7; D is possibly TRBD2 (7 bases). The CDR3 loop spans 13 amino acids. The germline V gene has CDR1 MDHEN and CDR2 SYDVKM. Trimming removed 9 bases from V and 4 bases from J, with 16 bases in between. CDR3 nucleotides: TGTGCCAGTCGGGGGGCCCCTTCGTACGAGCAGTACTTC. As protein: CASRGAPSYEQYF.

The rearrangement joins TRBV29-1 to TRBJ2-1; 9 positions agree with TRBD2. The V segment lost 0 bases and the J segment 0 bases; nucleotides outside the gene matches: 3. Germline CDR1 is SQVTM and CDR2 is ANQGSEA. The CDR3 consists of 16 residues. The CDR3 loop is CSVEDNSGSSYNEQFF. For the CDR3, the DNA is TGCAGCGTTGAAGATAATAGCGGGAGCTCCTACAATGAGCAGTTCTTC.

This clone has just one count. J is TRBJ2-3 and V is TRBV24-1, with D possibly being TRBD2 (6 bases). The V gene's germline CDR1 is KGHDR and CDR2 SFDVKD. Trimming removed 2 bases at V and 1 base at J, with 9 bases between. The CDR3 is 15 residues long. CDR3 coding DNA: TGTGCCACCAGTGATTGGAGGGGCCGCACAGATACGCAGTATTTT. This gives the protein CATSDWRGRTDTQYF.

This clone was seen just once. The chain is built from TRBV28 and TRBJ1-3; the D gene is possibly TRBD1 (6 bases). Germline V CDR1 and CDR2: MDHEN, SYDVKM. The CDR3 sequence is 15 residues long. Trimming cost V 4 bases and J 0 bases, with 10 bases left between them. CDR3 amino acids: CASSSLDSSGNTIYF. As DNA, the CDR3 is TGTGCCAGCAGTTCCTTGGACAGCTCTGGAAACACCATATATTTT.